This T cell receptor (beta chain) stems from a study of cytomegalovirus exposure and HLA in healthy donors. Whole-study results and caveats: In vitro experiments confirmed that three CMV-associated chains were specific for CMV antigens. The productive fraction for most TCR beta V segments was about 87% or about 30% in an earlier analysis.

Trimming at V came to 4 bases and at J to 1 base, leaving 3 bases not matched to a gene. Germline CDR1 and CDR2: GTSNPN and SVGIG (reference sequence). This CDR3 spans 13 amino acids. Worth noting for this clone: Its target is unknown. The same CDR3 arises from other DNA sequences in this sample as well.

Researchers ran the PCR with 60 Vbeta and 13 Jbeta primers. Per the original data handling: An analysis performed later counted around 80 million unique TCR beta chains (roughly 11 million of them shared). Assay: immunoSEQ multiplex PCR; the TCRdb copy retains only in-frame clones and omits some. V, J and clone size reflect that table, while D and trimming were determined from the DNA. The repertoire has over 100,000 clones, around two thirds of them found once; the top ten carry 2.4%. The chain links TRBV30 to TRBJ1-2; 7 bases agree with TRBD1. The receptor's source is a woman aged 40 to 55 in good health and CMV-seronegative. The sequenced material came from PBMCs. The chain's CDR3 is CAWTPGGNYGYTF. The CDR3 nucleotides are TGTGCCTGGACCCCAGGGGGTAACTATGGCTACACCTTC.